The source of this TCR beta chain is a study of Ad26.COV2.S vaccination and SARS-CoV-2 variants. Background on the study: Ad26.COV2.S was injected intramuscularly once or twice, 56 days apart.

A remark on this clone: Its antigen is still unknown. The same CDR3 also results from other DNA sequences found in this sample.

Described treatment: some 20 received Ad26.COV2.S at low or high dose, single or two shots; roughly 5 received placebo; per-sample allocation not given. Material that was analyzed had been drawn on day 63 after the first vaccine or placebo injection. Study observations and caveats: Vaccine and placebo groups showed comparable non-spike TCR breadth. The TCR-based breadth and depth measures might underestimate overall T cell responses.

Method: immunoSEQ multiplex PCR; TCRdb's copy keeps in-frame clones and lacks some. The table includes hundreds of thousands of clones, roughly 89% detected once. The CDR3 totals 15 residues. Germline V lookup: CDR1 KGHSH, CDR2 LQKENI. Trimming left V 0 bases short and J 0 bases short, with 3 bases between. This TCR derives from a person between 18 and 65 years old who received the Ad26.COV2.S COVID-19 vaccine or a placebo. The sequenced sample was peripheral blood, obtained in a trial of Ad26.COV2.S vaccine versus placebo. V gene TRBV18 combines with J gene TRBJ2-6; no clear D gene. CDR3 in amino acids: CASSPPNSGANVLTF. In nucleotides, the CDR3 is TGTGCCAGCTCACCACCCAACTCTGGGGCCAACGTCCTGACTTTC.